The rows below give T cell receptor beta chains drawn from one sample of a study of cytomegalovirus exposure and HLA in healthy donors. The repertoire was sequenced with immunoSEQ multiplex PCR; TCRdb's copy has only in-frame clones and lacks some. There are roughly 120,000 clones in the sample; less than 80% occur only once, and more than 6% lies in the top ten. Sequenced input: PBMCs. The receptors derive from a woman aged 50 to 60 in good health and CMV-seropositive. The CDR3 runs from the conserved cysteine through the conserved F or W.

CDR3 protein | J gene | V gene
CASSLRDRGANEQFF | TRBJ2-1 | TRBV6-5
CASSPRTDNSPLHF | TRBJ1-6 | TRBV18
CASSFRGQQEAQYF | TRBJ2-5 | TRBV5-4
CASSPHQGPSYEQYF | TRBJ2-7 | TRBV7-8
CARSFRPLQPQHF | TRBJ1-5 | TRBV5-3
CASSNGDPPYGYTF | TRBJ1-2 | TRBV28
CASSPRRSNTGELFF | TRBJ2-2 | TRBV5-4
CASSALQGANEKLFF | TRBJ1-4 | TRBV5-6
CASSLVGQGMYEQYF | TRBJ2-7 | TRBV7-2
CASSESGILNEQFF | TRBJ2-1 | TRBV25-1
CASSPDRGITEAFF | TRBJ1-1 | TRBV7-8
CASSLGLSGDTQYF | TRBJ2-3 | TRBV7-2
CASSARQGGNTEAFF | TRBJ1-1 | TRBV7-9
CSVDSPEYTQYF | TRBJ2-3 | TRBV29-1
CSVKLWGGSEKLFF | TRBJ1-4 | TRBV29-1
CASGRGSGNGEQYF | TRBJ2-7 | TRBV19
CASSLEQGVDSQYF | TRBJ2-4 | TRBV5-1
CASSPPMEGGETQYF | TRBJ2-5 | TRBV18
CSSSLSSGGGEQFF | TRBJ2-1 | TRBV7-9
CASSVQVNTEAFF | TRBJ1-1 | TRBV2
CASSPRTGGGSPLHF | TRBJ1-6 | TRBV9
CASSYSKLMNTEAFF | TRBJ1-1 | TRBV6-5
CASSSANTGSTEAFF | TRBJ1-1 | TRBV7-6
CATSTGRGGNEQFF | TRBJ2-1 | TRBV15
CAIGQWATQQYF | TRBJ2-7 | TRBV10-3
CASRLAGGSDTQYF | TRBJ2-3 | TRBV6-5
CASRQGPGRGETDTQYF | TRBJ2-3 | TRBV27
CASSLGQGADTQYF | TRBJ2-3 | TRBV7-9
CASNRQVRGTEAFF | TRBJ1-1 | TRBV6-1
CASSLGPGFGGNTIYF | TRBJ1-3 | TRBV13
CASSRDRLSNQPQHF | TRBJ1-5 | TRBV6-6
CASRQGPFEAFF | TRBJ1-1 | TRBV2
CASSELAYSYEQYF | TRBJ2-7 | TRBV2
CASIGRGEQFF | TRBJ2-1 | TRBV19
CASSLGRPETQYF | TRBJ2-5 | TRBV5-6
CASSLEAGRTYEQYF | TRBJ2-7 | TRBV5-4
CASSLMDSPGHEQYF | TRBJ2-7 | TRBV5-1
CASSQDPLGLAGGRVQF | TRBJ2-3 | TRBV4-2
CASSRSLTSGDPYEQYF | TRBJ2-7 | TRBV18
CASSARDSPTYEQYF | TRBJ2-7 | TRBV19